This T cell receptor (beta chain) was sequenced during a study of identical twins. After template switching added a universal primer site, the resulting cDNA carried unique molecular identifiers. TCRdb re-analysed the 5' RACE reads in MiXCR, keeping a single row per CDR3 protein. Of 400,000 to 550,000 distinct CDR3 sequences in the sample, 20% to 25% were seen once. Germline CDR1 and CDR2: SEHNR and FQNEAQ (reference sequence). The length of the CDR3 is 15 residues. Trimming cost V 4 bases and J 6 bases, with 19 bases left between them. This sample also appeared in a second study, on T cells expressing NK-cell markers. That work states: HCMV serostatus: most of the eight sequenced donors positive, one negative. A few of the donors also had these clonotypes leading their CD3+CD56-NKG2C+ fraction.

The sample consisted of CD4+ T cells sorted from blood. This sequence was found in a woman between 18 and 29 years old in good health. The chain recombines TRBV7-9 with TRBJ2-7; D might be TRBD1 (6 bases). The CDR3 nucleotides read TGTGCCAGCAGCTCGCGAACAGGGCCCCCTCGCGAGCAGTACTTC. Amino acids: CASSSRTGPPREQYF.